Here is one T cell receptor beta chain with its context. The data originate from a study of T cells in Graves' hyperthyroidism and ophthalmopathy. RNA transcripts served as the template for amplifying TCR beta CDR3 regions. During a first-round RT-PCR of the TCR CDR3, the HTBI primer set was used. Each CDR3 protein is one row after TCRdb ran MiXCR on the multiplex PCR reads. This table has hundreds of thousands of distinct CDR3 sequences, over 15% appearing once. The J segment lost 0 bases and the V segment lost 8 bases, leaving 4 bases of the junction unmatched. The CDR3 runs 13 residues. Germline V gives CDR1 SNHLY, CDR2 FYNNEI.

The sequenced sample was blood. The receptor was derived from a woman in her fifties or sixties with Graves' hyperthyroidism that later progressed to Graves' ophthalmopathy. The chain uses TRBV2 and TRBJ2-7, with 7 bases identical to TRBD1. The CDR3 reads CASREGASYEQYF. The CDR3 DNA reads TGTGCCAGCCGCGAGGGGGCCTCCTACGAGCAGTACTTC.